This paragraph covers one T cell receptor beta chain sequence. Its antigen is undetermined. Beta-chain TCR cDNA was generated via 5'RACE template switching with UMIs. TCRdb reprocessed the 5' RACE reads and stores each CDR3 protein as one record, lacking DNA. The table lists about 260,000 distinct CDR3 sequences. The data stem from a study of T cells expressing NK-cell markers. Study details: Researchers got TCR beta repertoires out of sorted CD3+CD56+NKG2C+, CD3+CD56+NKG2C- and CD3+CD56-NKG2C+ T cells. Out of eight donors sequenced, seven tested HCMV-seropositive and the remaining one seronegative.

Study-level points and caveats: About 1.0-7.5% of CD8+ T cells in about 6 donors belonged to dominant NKG2C+ clonotypes.

Specimen: blood T cells: a sorted CD56 or NKG2C T cell subset, CD4+ or CD8+ T cells, or bulk PBMC T cells (not recorded which). The clonotype originates from a woman aged 18 to 75 in good health.

CDR3 protein: CASSLALKEGYTEAFF. The rearrangement uses TRBV12-3 or TRBV12-4 and TRBJ1-1. The CDR3 consists of 16 residues.